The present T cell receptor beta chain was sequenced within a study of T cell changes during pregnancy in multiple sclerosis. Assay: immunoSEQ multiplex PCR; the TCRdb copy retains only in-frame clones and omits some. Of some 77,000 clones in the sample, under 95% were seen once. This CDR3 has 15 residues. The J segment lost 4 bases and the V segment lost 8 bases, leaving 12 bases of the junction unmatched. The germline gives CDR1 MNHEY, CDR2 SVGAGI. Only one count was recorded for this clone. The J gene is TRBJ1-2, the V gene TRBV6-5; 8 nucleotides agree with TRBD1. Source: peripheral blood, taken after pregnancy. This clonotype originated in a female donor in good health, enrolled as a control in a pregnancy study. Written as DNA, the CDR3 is TGTGCCAGCTATGGGGCTGACAGGGGAGGCTATGGCTACACCTTC. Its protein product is CASYGADRGGYGYTF.